This T cell receptor beta chain was found in a study of shared clonotypes between healthy human individuals. Germline V gene lookup returns CDR1 SGDLS and CDR2 YYNGEE. The CDR3 is 16 amino acids. V dropped 0 bases and J dropped 3 bases, with 16 bases sitting between them. Profiled with immunoSEQ multiplex PCR; TCRdb holds only in-frame clones, not every one. The sample has around 2.3 million clones, around 95% seen once. This sequence was found in a man between 18 and 29 years old in good health. The specimen was naive CD4+ T cells sorted from blood. Subset of the sample: CD45RA+ positively selected. The rearrangement joins TRBV9 to TRBJ2-7; D unclear. The CDR3 nucleotides are TGTGCCAGCAGCGTAGGTATCGGGCCTTCTGGCTACGAGCAGTACTTC. It encodes CASSVGIGPSGYEQYF.